This paragraph covers one T cell receptor beta chain sequence. Sequencing used immunoSEQ multiplex PCR; TCRdb keeps in-frame clones, though not all of them. Here the sample spans about 310,000 clones, roughly 87% being singletons. These donors were members of the roughly 120-subject validation cohort, a group separate from the approximately 640-subject first cohort. Germline V CDR1 and CDR2: SGDLS, YYNGEE. Unmatched junction bases numbered 8, after V lost 3 bases and J lost 12 bases. The CDR3 length is 12 residues. The sample originates from a study of cytomegalovirus exposure and HLA in healthy donors. For the study at large: The same platform was used for the roughly 110 validation repertoires as for the approximately 630 first-cohort repertoires, as reported in a later analysis.

The sample comprised PBMCs. The TCR comes from a man aged 30 to 45 in good health and CMV-seronegative. This chain uses TRBV9 with TRBJ1-1, with 7 bases that match TRBD1. This CDR3 reads CASSGRQGSPFF. In DNA form, the CDR3 reads TGTGCCAGCAGCGGACGACAGGGTTCGCCTTTCTTT.